What follows are 14 T cell receptor beta chains derived from one specimen sequenced in a study of regulatory T cells in long-lasting Graves disease. Documented time point: persistent/refractory GD, antithyroid drugs over 5 years with positive TRAb. Generation of the TCR library employed RNA extracted from PBMCs. Researchers made TCR beta libraries by using iRepertoire HTBI primers and running Arm-PCR on CDR3 regions. Using its own MiXCR run on the multiplex PCR reads, TCRdb lists one record per CDR3 protein. The sample carries about 660,000 distinct CDR3 sequences, approximately 29% recorded once. The sample here was peripheral blood mononuclear cells (PBMCs), taken when the disease was refractory, from a patient treated with antithyroid drugs. Receptors originate from a female donor with Graves disease.

Points on this clonotype: This could be a read error, since a much larger clone is one nucleotide away. This sequence joins TRBV12-3 or TRBV12-4 and TRBJ2-2; weak D call: TRBD2 (5 bases). Trimming shortened V by 2 bases and J by 6 bases, and 10 bases separated the two germline ends. CDR3 length: 14 residues. This CDR3 reads CASSLSGYAGELFF. CDR3 nucleotides: TGTGCCAGCAGTTTATCGGGATACGCCGGGGAGCTGTTTTTT.

This clonotype has more than one count but fewer than ten. The chain combines TRBV5-1 with TRBJ2-7; 9 bases line up with TRBD1. Germline-derived CDR1 and CDR2 are SGHRS and YFSETQ. V shed 3 bases, J shed 5 bases, and the junction held 9 bases outside the gene matches. CDR3 size: 15 residues. CDR3 DNA sequence: TGCGCCAGCAGCTCTAACAGGGGGCGCTTACACGAGCAGTACTTC. Protein product: CASSSNRGRLHEQYF.

Many counts were recorded for this clonotype. The V gene is TRBV20-1, the J gene TRBJ2-7; D is perhaps TRBD2 (6 bases). The CDR3 is 13 amino acids. CDR1 is DFQATT and CDR2 is SNEGSKA in the germline V gene (reference sequence). The V and J ends lost 2 bases and 2 bases respectively, with 10 bases between them. CDR3 nucleotide sequence: TGCAGTGCTAGATCGGGCGGGACCTACGAGCAGTACTTC. Translating gives CSARSGGTYEQYF.

The chain recombines TRBV20-1 with TRBJ2-2, with 7 bases fitting TRBD1. Germline V lookup: CDR1 DFQATT, CDR2 SNEGSKA (reference sequence). The V gene end was trimmed by 3 bases and the J gene end by 5 bases; junction bases not matched to a gene: 3. This CDR3 region has 13 residues. The CDR3, as DNA: TGCAGTGCTAGCGACAGGGATACCGGGGAGCTGTTTTTT. It codes for CSASDRDTGELFF.

At least ten counts were recorded for this clonotype. The V gene is TRBV6-1, the J gene TRBJ2-7; D is possibly TRBD1 (6 bases). Germline CDR1 MNHNS, CDR2 SASEGT. The CDR3 is 12 residues long. V shed 5 bases and J shed 5 bases, with 10 bases lying between them. The CDR3 protein is CASSQNRDEQYF. The CDR3 DNA reads as TGTGCCAGCAGTCAGAACAGGGACGAGCAGTACTTC.

The chain links TRBV3-1 to TRBJ1-5; D possibly corresponds to TRBD1 (5 bases). Germline CDR1 is LGHDT and CDR2 is YNNKEL (reference sequence). The germline V and J ends were trimmed by 0 bases and 4 bases, with 13 bases remaining between them. This CDR3 has 16 amino acids. In nucleotides, the CDR3 is TGTGCCAGCAGCCAAGATGGCGACAGTGGGAATCAGCCCCAGCATTTT. It codes for CASSQDGDSGNQPQHF.

This clonotype was counted only a few times. A single base is all that separates this from a far larger clone, so a read error is likely. The rearrangement links TRBV6-2 or TRBV6-3 to TRBJ1-2; no clear D gene. Per the germline V gene, CDR1 is MNHEY and CDR2 is SVGEGT. Between the trimmed V and J ends, which lost 1 base and 3 bases, there was a span of 9 bases. This CDR3 contains 14 residues. The CDR3, as DNA: TGTGCCAGCAGTTACTTCGACGGGGACTATGGCTACACCTTC. Translation gives CASSYFDGDYGYTF.

The V gene is TRBV20-1, the J gene TRBJ2-7; TRBD1 aligns across 7 bases. This CDR3 contains 13 residues. V lost 8 bases and J lost 6; bases outside the gene matches: 13. CDR1 and CDR2 from the germline V gene are DFQATT and SNEGSKA (reference sequence). The CDR3 loop is CSSKKTGASEQYF. Written as DNA, the CDR3 is TGCAGTTCAAAAAAAACAGGGGCCTCCGAGCAGTACTTC.

As to this clonotype: A clone one base away is much larger, so this may be a read error. The chain joins TRBV6-1 to TRBJ1-5, with D unclear. V shed 2 bases and J shed 9 bases, with 17 bases lying between them. Germline loops: CDR1 MNHNS, CDR2 SASEGT. The CDR3 totals 15 residues. CDR3 nucleotide sequence: TGTGCCAGCAGTGAAACTTGGAGGGCAGGACGGCCCCAGCATTTT. Its protein product is CASSETWRAGRPQHF.

This clonotype was seen repeatedly, ten times or more. The chain combines TRBV28 with TRBJ2-7; 9 bases map to TRBD2. Per the germline V gene, CDR1 is MDHEN and CDR2 is SYDVKM. J was trimmed by 5 bases and V by 5 bases; bases with no gene match: 10. The CDR3 has 15 residues. The CDR3 region is CASSPQVAGVHEQYF. DNA of the CDR3: TGTGCCAGCAGTCCCCAAGTAGCGGGAGTTCACGAGCAGTACTTC.

The chain recombines TRBV10-3 with TRBJ1-2; 7 bases agree with TRBD1. Unmatched junction bases numbered 12, after V lost 10 bases and J lost 4 bases. The germline V gene has CDR1 ENHRY and CDR2 SYGVKD. The CDR3 covers 14 residues. The DNA for the CDR3 is TGTGCCAGTGGGGGCCGACAGGGCGGCTATGGCTACACCTTC. It yields the protein CASGGRQGGYGYTF.

This clonotype was picked up a small number of times. This chain uses TRBV6-1 with TRBJ1-5; no clear D gene. This CDR3 is 14 amino acids long. Germline CDR1 is MNHNS and CDR2 is SASEGT. V shed 8 bases and J shed 1 base, with 12 bases lying between them. Here the CDR3 DNA reads TGTGCCAGCCGCGGGTACTCAAGCAATCAGCCCCAGCATTTT. This codes for CASRGYSSNQPQHF.

This chain connects TRBV25-1 to TRBJ2-4; 11 nucleotides align to TRBD2. CDR1 and CDR2 from the germline V gene are MGHDK and SYGVNS. The CDR3 contains 19 residues. The J segment lost 0 bases and the V segment lost 0 bases, leaving 7 bases of the junction unmatched. CDR3 nucleotides: TGTGCCAGCAGTGAATATCTTAGCGGGAGGGGTCTAGCCAAAAACATTCAGTACTTC. Its translation: CASSEYLSGRGLAKNIQYF.

This clonotype came up a few times. This chain links TRBV11-1 with TRBJ2-7, with 12 bases identical to TRBD2. Germline assignment: CDR1 SGHAT and CDR2 FQDESV (reference sequence). The CDR3 extends over 18 amino acids. V lost 7 bases and J lost 1; bases outside the gene matches: 14. In nucleotides, the CDR3 is TGTGCCAGCACCCACCCTCGACTAGCGGGAGTTCGGTCCTACGAGCAGTACTTC. As protein: CASTHPRLAGVRSYEQYF.